These 15 T cell receptor beta chains came from one sample sequenced in a study of cytomegalovirus exposure and HLA in healthy donors. The PCR was carried out with 60 Vbeta primers and 13 Jbeta primers. Clones were sequenced by immunoSEQ multiplex PCR, and TCRdb holds only the in-frame ones, with some missing. The record lists around 200,000 clones, of which the ten most abundant hold 0.75% to 1%. The sequencing sample was made of PBMCs. These receptors all stem from a woman aged 30 to 39 in good health and CMV-seropositive.

This sequence joins TRBV10-3 and TRBJ1-1; 7 nucleotides agree with TRBD1. The CDR3 loop spans 13 amino acids. Trimming cost V 0 bases and J 7 bases; bases outside gene matches: 2. CDR1 and CDR2 from the germline V gene are ENHRY and SYGVKD. The CDR3 is CAISESRQGEAFF. The DNA for the CDR3 is TGTGCCATCAGTGAGTCGAGACAGGGTGAAGCTTTCTTT.

The chain carries TRBV6-5 and TRBJ2-5, with 7 positions matching TRBD1. Gene TRBJ2-7 matches the end of the DNA better, so the J call may be wrong. Germline CDR1 MNHEY, CDR2 SVGAGI. The CDR3 contains 12 residues. The CDR3, as DNA: TGTGCCAGCAGTTACAACAGGGGCGAGCAGTACTTC. This translates into CASSYNRGEQYF.

The rearrangement uses TRBV10-1 and TRBJ2-2; D not certain. Trimming took 3 bases from V and 5 from J, leaving 7 bases between them. The CDR3 consists of 13 residues. Germline values: CDR1 WNHNN, CDR2 SYGVQD (reference sequence). The DNA for the CDR3 is TGCGCCAGCAGTGATGGGCAAACCGGGGAGCTGTTTTTT. It is translated as CASSDGQTGELFF.

The V call is TRBV7-9, the J call TRBJ1-1; D might be TRBD1 (6 bases). The V and J ends lost 5 bases and 8 bases respectively, with 9 bases between them. The CDR3 sequence is 11 residues long. CDR1 is SEHNR, CDR2 FQNEAQ, per germline (reference sequence). In nucleotides, the CDR3 is TGTGCCAGCAGCAAGGACAGAGAAGCTTTCTTT. Its translation is CASSKDREAFF.

The chain joins TRBV6-5 to TRBJ2-5; the match to TRBD1 covers 10 bases. Germline V CDR1 and CDR2: MNHEY, SVGAGI. V trimming: 6 bases; J trimming: 5 bases; junction bases outside the gene matches: 6. The CDR3 is 14 residues long. CDR3 nucleotides: TGTGCCAGCAGCCGTGACAGGGGGCTTGAGACCCAGTACTTC. It is translated as CASSRDRGLETQYF.

The chain uses TRBV19 and TRBJ2-4, with 9 bases fitting TRBD2. V shed 5 bases and J 3 bases; nucleotides not matched to a gene: 11. The germline gives CDR1 LNHDA, CDR2 SQIVND (reference sequence). The CDR3 is made up of 17 amino acids. The CDR3 DNA follows: TGTGCCAGTAGTTTCCGACTAGCGGAAGGGGGCAAAAACATTCAGTACTTC. It encodes CASSFRLAEGGKNIQYF.

The chain links TRBV6-5 to TRBJ1-2, with 9 bases that match TRBD1. The CDR3 runs 16 residues. Germline CDR1 and CDR2: MNHEY and SVGAGI. J was trimmed by 4 bases and V by 4 bases; bases with no gene match: 10. CDR3 residues: CASSSGQGASTYGYTF. The CDR3 DNA follows: TGTGCCAGCAGTTCGGGACAGGGAGCGTCCACCTATGGCTACACCTTC.

The chain joins TRBV18 to TRBJ2-1; possible D gene TRBD2, 6 bases. Per germline, CDR1 KGHSH and CDR2 LQKENI. The CDR3 has 17 residues. The V gene lost 0 bases and the J gene lost 0 bases, with 12 bases spanning the gap. Written as DNA, the CDR3 is TGTGCCAGCTCACCACCTTTCGGGGGATCCTCCTACAATGAGCAGTTCTTC. Its translation: CASSPPFGGSSYNEQFF.

The chain links TRBV5-5 to TRBJ2-5, with D perhaps TRBD2 (5 bases). Near its end, the DNA agrees better with TRBJ2-7, so the J call may be wrong. This CDR3 region has 14 residues. Germline CDR1 and CDR2: SGHKS and YYEKEE (reference sequence). Written as DNA, the CDR3 is TGTGCCAGCAGCTTGATCGGGGACTCCTACGAGCAGTACTTC. Protein: CASSLIGDSYEQYF.

The rearrangement uses TRBV7-9 and TRBJ2-5, with TRBD2 identical over 7 bases. CDR1 is SEHNR, CDR2 FQNEAQ, per germline (reference sequence). The V gene end was trimmed by 5 bases and the J gene end by 5 bases; junction bases not matched to a gene: 20. The CDR3 loop spans 18 amino acids. The chain's CDR3 is CASSPGGNSVATWETQYF. DNA of the CDR3: TGTGCCAGCAGCCCCGGGGGGAATAGCGTCGCAACTTGGGAGACCCAGTACTTC.

The chain links TRBV6-6 to TRBJ2-7, with TRBD2 identical over 7 bases. The germline CDR1 and CDR2 sequences are MNHNY and SVGAGI (reference sequence). This CDR3 region has 16 residues. Losses at the gene ends were 0 bases for V and 5 bases for J; bases not matched to a gene: 10. CDR3 bases: TGTGCCAGCAGTTACTCATCGCAGACTAGCTTGGACGAGCAGTACTTC. Residues: CASSYSSQTSLDEQYF.

The chain employs TRBV9 and TRBJ2-4, with a tentative D call TRBD1 (6 bases). Germline CDR1 reads SGDLS; CDR2 reads YYNGEE. The CDR3 consists of 15 residues. Trimming took off 0 bases at V and 8 bases at J, with 15 bases between the two ends. CDR3 region: CASSVGRRGEHIQYF. The CDR3 DNA reads TGTGCCAGCAGCGTAGGTCGCAGGGGAGAGCACATTCAGTACTTC.

The chain recombines TRBV6-5 with TRBJ2-5; tentative D call: TRBD1 (6 bases). The J call may be in error: the DNA end matches TRBJ2-7 better. The CDR3 length is 11 residues. The V gene's germline CDR1 is MNHEY and CDR2 SVGAGI. The CDR3 region has the DNA TGTGCCAGCAGTGACAGGCACGAGCAGTACTTC. Its translation is CASSDRHEQYF.

This chain links TRBV7-2 with TRBJ2-1; maybe TRBD1 (5 bases). Trimming stripped 8 bases from V and 11 bases from J, with 13 bases between. Germline loops: CDR1 SGHTA, CDR2 FQGNSA. CDR3 size: 11 residues. DNA of the CDR3: TGTGCCAGCGCTACAGGTCCCAAGCAGTTCTTC. It codes for CASATGPKQFF.

The CDR3 nucleotides read TGTGCCACCTCGACTAGCGGGGGGCCCAGCTCCTACAATGAGCAGTTCTTC. Its translation is CATSTSGGPSSYNEQFF. The chain is built from TRBV2 and TRBJ2-1; TRBD2 agrees at 13 bases. The V segment lost 10 bases and the J segment 0 bases; nucleotides outside the gene matches: 9. This CDR3 has 17 amino acids. Germline loops: CDR1 SNHLY, CDR2 FYNNEI.